The sequence of this TCR beta chain was determined in a study of cytomegalovirus exposure and HLA in healthy donors. Overall study: In an early release, HLA-typed donors contributed 75 million to 85 million unique TCR sequences. Study-level findings and limits: HLA-A and HLA-B allele assignments for most subjects were reportedly predicted accurately using TCR beta sequences. Sequencing likely produced, as an artifact, a cluster of highly shared sequence variants.

The length of the CDR3 is 12 residues. The germline gives CDR1 SEHNR, CDR2 FQNEAQ (reference sequence). On this clone itself: Its matching antigen is unknown. At one end the junction does not follow the germline gene, possibly because of a read error.

PCR involved 60 Vbeta and 13 Jbeta primers. Per the original methods: Later, an analysis found about 77 million unique TCR beta chains, and about 10 million of these were shared. Profiling relied on immunoSEQ multiplex PCR, and the TCRdb table lists in-frame clones only, not all of them. That table is the source of V, J and clone size, and D and trimming were worked out from the DNA. Of 76,000 or so clones in the sample, about 69% were seen once. This chain links TRBV7-9 with TRBJ2-4; TRBD2 agrees at 8 bases. The receptor's source is a woman between 35 and 50 years old in good health and CMV-seropositive. The sequenced material came from PBMCs. CDR3 loop: CASSDHSGAHIF. CDR3 nucleotide sequence: TGTGCCAGCAGCGATCATAGCGGGGCACATATCTTC.